This T cell receptor (beta chain) was identified in a study of blood T cell repertoires in COVID-19. Study background: The analysed material was cDNA or gDNA that came from T cells, B-cell-depleted T cells, or PBMCs.

Before being deemed recovered, Cohort 3 donors had two negative PCRs, clearance, or symptom resolution. Authors' processing steps: Estimated nucleated cell counts came from reference gene primer amplification. Repertoires were generated with immunoSEQ multiplex PCR, while TCRdb's copy carries only in-frame clones and drops some. V and J calls and clone size are as listed in that table; D and trimming were resolved from the DNA. Seen here are about 300,000 clones, 87% observed once, and the top ten hold approximately 5%. This sequence was found in a woman younger than 45 who had recovered from COVID-19. Source material: PBMCs or T cells enriched from blood (not recorded which).

In nucleotides, the CDR3 is TGTGCCAGCAGCCCACTCCGTAACACCGGGGAGCTGTTTTTT. This encodes CASSPLRNTGELFF. The rearrangement uses TRBV11-2 and TRBJ2-2; D not certain. Germline CDR1 is SGHAT and CDR2 is FQNNGV. The ends were cut back, 5 bases at V and 2 bases at J, with 9 bases in the middle. The CDR3 is made up of 14 amino acids.